The clone carrying this TCR beta chain has a handful of counts. Its antigen remains unknown. Trimming took 5 bases from V and 3 from J; bases not matched to a gene: 5. Germline-derived CDR1 and CDR2 are SEHNR and FQNEAQ (reference sequence). The CDR3 totals 15 residues. This entry comes from a study of CD8 T cells in ankylosing spondylitis. General observations from the study: A motif of roughly eight highly homologous TCR beta variants was seen as apparently characteristic of ankylosing spondylitis blood. Earlier reports found some motif variants in synovial fluid and blood in reactive arthritis. Reportedly, matched ankylosing spondylitis synovial fluid was significantly enriched for disease-linked clones.

MiXCR, run by TCRdb on the 5' RACE reads, gives a single entry per CDR3 protein. This sample has roughly 350,000 distinct CDR3 sequences; roughly 8% occur once, and the top ten carry roughly 14%. Material for sequencing was blood, either unsorted or a sorted T cell fraction (not recorded which). This receptor was taken from a male donor with ankylosing spondylitis. V gene TRBV7-9 combines with J gene TRBJ2-1; 9 nucleotides align to TRBD1. CDR3 nucleotide sequence: TGTGCCAGCAGCCCACAGGGGGCGAGCTACAATGAGCAGTTCTTC. Residues: CASSPQGASYNEQFF.